Following are 26 T cell receptor beta chains from one sample sequenced in a study of blood T cell repertoires in COVID-19. This table comes from immunoSEQ multiplex PCR, and its TCRdb copy is limited to in-frame clones, with some not included. Of about 250,000 clones listed, approximately 90% are singletons. Material for sequencing was peripheral blood. The source of these receptors is a man in his late teens or twenties with active or convalescent COVID-19.

The chain uses TRBV5-8 and TRBJ1-2, with a tentative D call TRBD1 (6 bases). This CDR3 is built from 16 residues. V was trimmed by 1 base and J by 4 bases, leaving 17 bases between them. Germline V lookup: CDR1 SGHTS, CDR2 YDEGEE. The chain's CDR3 is CASSLRSGGAFYGYTF. The CDR3 nucleotides are TGTGCCAGCAGCTTGCGGAGCGGGGGCGCGTTCTATGGCTACACCTTC.

The chain recombines TRBV2 with TRBJ2-1; maybe TRBD2 (7 bases). Germline CDR1 SNHLY, CDR2 FYNNEI. Trimming left V 6 bases short and J 5 bases short, with 26 bases between. This CDR3 is built from 18 residues. The CDR3 sequence: CASRGARLGASGDNEQFF. The CDR3 coding sequence is TGTGCCAGCAGGGGGGCCCGTTTAGGGGCTAGCGGAGACAATGAGCAGTTCTTC.

As regards this clone: This same CDR3 is encoded by further DNA sequences in the sample. The rearrangement joins TRBV18 to TRBJ2-7; TRBD1 matches at 7 bases. V was pared by 3 bases and J by 3 bases, with 2 bases of the junction left unmatched. Germline-derived CDR1 and CDR2 are KGHSH and LQKENI. The CDR3 sequence is 13 residues long. The CDR3 bases are TGTGCCAGCTCACCTCGGACAGGCTACGAGCAGTACTTC. Protein product: CASSPRTGYEQYF.

The V gene is TRBV5-1, the J gene TRBJ2-3; D perhaps matches TRBD2 (6 bases). Germline CDR1 reads SGHRS; CDR2 reads YFSETQ. The germline V and J ends were trimmed by 1 base and 5 bases, with 8 bases remaining between them. The CDR3 length is 13 residues. CDR3 bases: TGCGCCAGCAGCTTGACGGGGGAAGATACGCAGTATTTT. Its translation is CASSLTGEDTQYF.

The J gene is TRBJ1-5, the V gene TRBV19; TRBD1 matches 9 bases. The CDR3 length is 15 residues. J lost 2 bases, V lost 7 bases, and 6 bases had no gene match. Germline V gene data show CDR1 as LNHDA and CDR2 as SQIVND (reference sequence). In DNA, the CDR3 is TGTGCCAGTACCCTCACAGGGGGCCGCAATCAGCCCCAGCATTTT. Encoded protein: CASTLTGGRNQPQHF. The variable domain in full, with the rest retrieved from reference TRBV19 and TRBJ1-5, is DGGITQSPKYLFRKEGQNVTLSCEQNLNHDAMYWYRQDPGQGLRLIYYSQIVNDFQKGDIAEGYSVSREKKESFPLTVTSAQKNPTAFYLCASTLTGGRNQPQHFGDGTRLSIL.

V is TRBV28 and J is TRBJ2-5, with D hard to call. CDR3 length: 15 amino acids. Between the trimmed V and J ends, which lost 5 bases and 0 bases, there was a span of 13 bases. Germline CDR1 reads MDHEN; CDR2 reads SYDVKM. DNA of the CDR3: TGTGCCAGCAGTACTGCAGGATTGTACCAAGAGACCCAGTACTTC. Translated: CASSTAGLYQETQYF.

This chain links TRBV29-1 with TRBJ1-1; perhaps TRBD1 as D (5 bases). The CDR3 has 10 amino acids. V was cut by 3 bases and J by 10 bases, with 9 bases left in between. Germline V lookup: CDR1 SQVTM, CDR2 ANQGSEA. In DNA, the CDR3 is TGCAGCGTTGAGGAGGGGAGAGCTTTCTTT. It is translated as CSVEEGRAFF. Supplemented by reference TRBV29-1 and TRBJ1-1, the full variable domain reads SAVISQKPSRDICQRGTSLTIQCQVDSQVTMMFWYRQQPGQSLTLIATANQGSEATYESGFVIDKFPISRPNLTFSTLTVSNMSPEDSSIYLCSVEEGRAFFGQGTRLTVV.

The J gene is TRBJ1-1, the V gene TRBV29-1; unclear D gene. V dropped 2 bases and J dropped 5 bases, with 9 bases sitting between them. Germline V CDR1 and CDR2: SQVTM, ANQGSEA. The CDR3 totals 12 residues. The CDR3 reads CSVETQATEAFF. The CDR3 coding sequence is TGCAGCGTTGAAACGCAGGCGACTGAAGCTTTCTTT. Full variable domain (rest looked up from reference TRBV29-1 and TRBJ1-1): SAVISQKPSRDICQRGTSLTIQCQVDSQVTMMFWYRQQPGQSLTLIATANQGSEATYESGFVIDKFPISRPNLTFSTLTVSNMSPEDSSIYLCSVETQATEAFFGQGTRLTVV.

This chain joins TRBV7-8 and TRBJ1-6; D not resolved. Looked up from germline, CDR1 is SGHVS and CDR2 is FQNEAQ. CDR3 length: 15 residues. V lost 4 bases, J lost 9 bases, and 16 bases lay in between. CDR3 loop: CASSSPGTGSSPLHF. The CDR3 nucleotides are TGTGCCAGCAGCTCCCCCGGCACGGGGAGTTCACCCCTCCACTTT.

This clone was observed a handful of times. V is TRBV7-3 and J is TRBJ2-1; the match to TRBD2 covers 7 bases. Germline assignment: CDR1 SGHTA and CDR2 FQGTGA. Trimming at V came to 3 bases and at J to 5 bases, leaving 1 base not matched to a gene. The length of the CDR3 is 13 residues. The CDR3 DNA is TGTGCCAGCAGCTTCGGGGGGAACAATGAGCAGTTCTTC. Translating it yields CASSFGGNNEQFF.

The rearrangement uses TRBV11-2 and TRBJ2-3; tentatively, D is TRBD2 (6 bases). The CDR3 runs to 11 residues. The V end was cut by 3 bases, the J end by 14 bases, with 12 bases between. Per the germline V gene, CDR1 is SGHAT and CDR2 is FQNNGV. CDR3 region: CASSFRDLVYF. In DNA form, the CDR3 reads TGTGCCAGCAGCTTCCGGGACTTGGTGTATTTT.

The V gene is TRBV7-2, the J gene TRBJ1-2; D unresolved. Trimming cost V 7 bases and J 1 base, with 13 bases left between them. Per the germline V gene, CDR1 is SGHTA and CDR2 is FQGNSA. The CDR3 length is 14 residues. The DNA of the CDR3 is TGTGCCAGCAACTTTCTCGGGGATAACTATGGCTACACCTTC. Its translation: CASNFLGDNYGYTF.

The rearrangement links TRBV5-1 to TRBJ1-4; D unresolved. The CDR3 consists of 15 residues. The germline V and J ends were trimmed by 0 bases and 0 bases, with 6 bases remaining between them. CDR1 SGHRS and CDR2 YFSETQ come from the germline V gene. The CDR3 protein is CASSLGVATNEKLFF. For the CDR3, the DNA is TGCGCCAGCAGCTTGGGCGTTGCAACTAATGAAAAACTGTTTTTT. The full variable domain, in which reference TRBV5-1 and TRBJ1-4 provide the parts outside the CDR3, is KAGVTQTPRYLIKTRGQQVTLSCSPISGHRSVSWYQQTPGQGLQFLFEYFSETQRNKGNFPGRFSGRQFSNSRSEMNVSTLELGDSALYLCASSLGVATNEKLFFGSGTQLSVL.

The chain links TRBV20-1 to TRBJ2-1; D is perhaps TRBD1 (6 bases). The V end was cut by 3 bases, the J end by 8 bases, with 20 bases between. The CDR3 contains 15 residues. Germline loops: CDR1 DFQATT, CDR2 SNEGSKA (reference sequence). Here the CDR3 reads CSASPPRQGHDEQFF. CDR3 bases: TGCAGTGCTAGTCCCCCCCGGCAGGGACATGATGAGCAGTTCTTC.

CDR3 amino acids: CASSPRTPTGTLHKAFF. CDR3 nucleotide sequence: TGTGCCAGCTCACCTAGGACCCCAACAGGAACACTCCACAAAGCTTTCTTT. The V gene is TRBV18, the J gene TRBJ1-1; possible D gene TRBD1, 5 bases. Germline CDR1 and CDR2: KGHSH and LQKENI. This CDR3 has 17 amino acids. V shed 3 bases and J shed 9 bases, with 26 bases lying between them.

The chain combines TRBV7-2 with TRBJ1-2, with D hard to call. The V gene lost 1 base and the J gene lost 8 bases, with 11 bases spanning the gap. The CDR3 runs 13 residues. CDR1 SGHTA and CDR2 FQGNSA come from the germline V gene. As DNA, the CDR3 is TGTGCCAGCAGCTTAGGACAAATTCACGGCTACACCTTC. Amino acids: CASSLGQIHGYTF.

The rearrangement joins TRBV7-8 to TRBJ2-7; D gene unclear. The germline V gene has CDR1 SGHVS and CDR2 FQNEAQ. V was clipped by 4 bases and J by 2 bases, with 3 bases between them. The CDR3 consists of 11 residues. The DNA for the CDR3 is TGTGCCAGCAGCTCTACCTACGAGCAGTACTTC. It yields the protein CASSSTYEQYF. Using reference TRBV7-8 and TRBJ2-7 for the parts outside the CDR3, the full variable domain is GAGVSQSPRYKVAKRGQDVALRCDPISGHVSLFWYQQALGQGPEFLTYFQNEAQLDKSGLPSDRFFAERPEGSVSTLKIQRTQQEDSAVYLCASSSTYEQYFGPGTRLTVT.

This chain connects TRBV6-2 or TRBV6-3 to TRBJ2-1; weak D call: TRBD2 (5 bases). Looked up from germline, CDR1 is MNHEY and CDR2 is SVGEGT. This CDR3 spans 19 amino acids. Trimming left V 2 bases short and J 2 bases short, with 22 bases between. This chain's CDR3 is CASSYDPVVASKTYNEQFF. Here the CDR3 DNA reads TGTGCCAGCAGTTACGACCCCGTAGTGGCTAGCAAAACCTACAATGAGCAGTTCTTC.

The genes are TRBV6-4 and TRBJ2-2; D might be TRBD1 (6 bases). Germline V gene sequence: CDR1 MRHNA, CDR2 SNTAGT. This CDR3 has 15 residues. V was shortened by 0 bases and J by 5 bases, with 10 bases between the two germline ends. This CDR3 is CASSDSPGETGELFF. CDR3 in DNA: TGTGCCAGCAGTGACTCGCCAGGGGAGACCGGGGAGCTGTTTTTT.

The genes are TRBV3-1 (or the pseudogene TRBV3-2) and TRBJ1-3; possible D gene TRBD1, 5 bases. V lost 1 base and J lost 2, with 9 bases in between. Germline V gene lookup returns CDR1 LGHDT and CDR2 YNNKEL (reference sequence). CDR3 length: 15 residues. CDR3 amino acids: CASSQGAGPGNTIYF. The CDR3 region has the DNA TGTGCCAGCAGCCAAGGGGCAGGGCCTGGAAACACCATATATTTT.

The J gene is TRBJ1-5, the V gene TRBV6-2 or TRBV6-3; TRBD1 matches at 7 bases. The germline gives CDR1 MNHEY, CDR2 SVGEGT. The V and J ends lost 4 bases and 5 bases, in that order; junction bases with no gene match: 5. The CDR3 is 14 residues long. Here the CDR3 DNA reads TGTGCCAGCAGTTCCAGACAGGGCTATCAGCCCCAGCATTTT. Its translation is CASSSRQGYQPQHF.

V is TRBV6-6 and J is TRBJ2-6; 7 nucleotides match TRBD2. The germline CDR1 and CDR2 sequences are MNHNY and SVGAGI (reference sequence). CDR3 length equals 16 residues. V shed 5 bases and J 2 bases; nucleotides not matched to a gene: 6. CDR3 nucleotides: TGTGCCAGCAGTAAGGGAGGGGACCCTGGGGCCAACGTCCTGACTTTC. It yields the protein CASSKGGDPGANVLTF.

The CDR3 DNA sequence: TGTGCCAGCAGTGAGGGCTTTCAGGGGAACTACAATGAGCAGTTCTTC. Its protein is CASSEGFQGNYNEQFF. V usage is TRBV2 and J usage is TRBJ2-1, with D perhaps matching TRBD1 (6 bases). CDR3 length: 16 amino acids. V lost 3 bases, J lost 3 bases, and 15 bases lay in between. Germline V lookup: CDR1 SNHLY, CDR2 FYNNEI.

In DNA form, the CDR3 reads TGTGCCAGCAGTTTATCGTCTGGGGCACAGGAGCTGTTTTTT. It yields the protein CASSLSSGAQELFF. The chain joins TRBV27 to TRBJ2-2, with TRBD1 as a possible D gene (5 bases). Trimming took off 0 bases at V and 10 bases at J, with 12 bases between the two ends. Per the germline V gene, CDR1 is MNHEY and CDR2 is SMNVEV (reference sequence). This CDR3 comprises 14 residues.

The chain joins TRBV30 to TRBJ1-3, with 10 bases fitting TRBD1. Germline V gene sequence: CDR1 GTSNPN, CDR2 SVGIG (reference sequence). The CDR3 runs to 15 residues. J gave up 3 bases and V 2 bases, and 4 bases lay outside the gene matches. CDR3 DNA sequence: TGTGCCTGGAGTCTGACAGGGGGCGGTGGAAACACCATATATTTT. Translating gives CAWSLTGGGGNTIYF.

A single count supports this clone. V gene TRBV20-1 combines with J gene TRBJ2-1, with 7 nucleotides matching TRBD2. The germline V gene has CDR1 DFQATT and CDR2 SNEGSKA (reference sequence). Trimming at V came to 8 bases and at J to 9 bases, leaving 4 bases not matched to a gene. The CDR3 totals 10 residues. The CDR3 sequence is CSPLAAEQFF. The CDR3 DNA reads as TGCAGTCCTCTAGCGGCTGAGCAGTTCTTC.